This T cell receptor (beta chain) was recovered during a study of T cell repertoires in ileal Crohn's disease. Sequencing was performed with immunoSEQ multiplex PCR; in TCRdb, only in-frame clones are kept and a portion is missing. The sample has roughly 60,000 clones, about 89% seen once. Documented time point: neoterminal ileum biopsy at postoperative endoscopy, about 6 months after surgery. The source of this sequence is an adult with Crohn's disease. Sequencing was done on a sample of ileal tissue.

The CDR3 DNA is TGTGCCAGCAGCCCGGACAGTCATAGCACAGATACGCAGTATTTT. Protein product: CASSPDSHSTDTQYF. The V gene is TRBV9, the J gene TRBJ2-3; D perhaps matches TRBD1 (6 bases). Germline V gene lookup returns CDR1 SGDLS and CDR2 YYNGEE. The germline V and J ends were trimmed by 4 bases and 0 bases, with 12 bases remaining between them. There are 15 residues in the CDR3.